A selection of T cell receptor beta chains follows, all from one sample in a study of blood T cell repertoires in COVID-19. Here immunoSEQ multiplex PCR was the method, and the copy in TCRdb shows in-frame clones only, minus some. The sample lists hundreds of thousands of clones, around 83% occurring once. Specimen: peripheral blood. The origin of the receptors is a woman aged 45-59 years with acute or convalescent COVID-19. The CDR3 runs from the conserved cysteine through the conserved F or W. D genes are given only for firm matches. Size is omitted from some rows. Given values are once, few, many or a class for expanded clones.

d_gene,j_gene,abundance,len,v_gene,CDR3aa,CDR3nt
TRBD2,TRBJ2-7,NA,14,TRBV25-1,CASSPSGRNGEQYF,TGTGCCAGCAGTCCTAGCGGGAGAAATGGGGAGCAGTACTTC
NA,TRBJ2-1,NA,13,TRBV18,CASSPPFLSEQFF,TGTGCCAGCTCACCACCGTTCCTATCAGAGCAGTTCTTC
TRBD1,TRBJ1-1,NA,16,TRBV5-1,CASSWERTGLNTEAFF,TGCGCCAGCAGCTGGGAAAGGACAGGTCTGAACACTGAAGCTTTCTTT
NA,TRBJ2-5,NA,14,TRBV7-2,CASSFGLAAETQYF,TGTGCCAGCAGCTTCGGGCTAGCTGCGGAGACCCAGTACTTC
NA,TRBJ1-5,NA,15,TRBV28,CASSAPGWSNQPQHF,TGTGCCAGCAGTGCCCCCGGGTGGAGCAATCAGCCCCAGCATTTT
TRBD2,TRBJ2-1,NA,15,TRBV10-2,CASRSGTQVYNEQFF,TGCGCCAGCAGGAGCGGGACCCAGGTTTACAATGAGCAGTTCTTC
TRBD1,TRBJ2-3,NA,13,TRBV2,CASGQGPFFEQYF,TGTGCCAGCGGACAGGGGCCCTTCTTTGAGCAGTATTTT
NA,TRBJ2-2,NA,14,TRBV11-2,CASSIFPGAGELFF,TGTGCCAGCAGCATCTTTCCGGGAGCCGGGGAGCTGTTTTTT
NA,TRBJ2-3,NA,16,TRBV4-1,CASSQGASPSTDTQYF,TGCGCCAGCAGCCAAGGGGCTAGCCCCAGCACAGATACGCAGTATTTT
NA,TRBJ2-5,NA,15,TRBV25-1,CASSGNPGLEETQYF,TGTGCCAGCAGTGGTAATCCTGGACTGGAAGAGACCCAGTACTTC
TRBD2,TRBJ2-7,NA,15,TRBV6-1,CASSDAGLPTYEQYF,TGTGCCAGCAGTGACGCGGGACTACCCACCTACGAGCAGTACTTC
NA,TRBJ2-7,NA,14,TRBV19,CASSAATGIYEQYF,TGTGCCAGTAGTGCGGCTACGGGGATCTACGAGCAGTACTTC
NA,TRBJ2-1,NA,15,TRBV5-3,CARSLVAGRAMQQFF,TGTGCCAGAAGCTTGGTAGCAGGGCGCGCGATGCAGCAGTTCTTC
TRBD1,TRBJ2-1,NA,15,TRBV5-1,CASSLQGAPDNEQFF,TGCGCCAGCAGCTTGCAGGGGGCGCCGGATAATGAGCAGTTCTTC
TRBD1,TRBJ2-3,NA,17,TRBV7-3,CASSGEGQGRSTDTQYF,TGTGCCAGCAGCGGAGAGGGACAGGGACGGAGCACAGATACGCAGTATTTT
TRBD2,TRBJ2-5,NA,14,TRBV4-1,CASSQGTSSETQYF,TGCGCCAGCAGCCAAGGGACTAGCTCCGAGACCCAGTACTTC
NA,TRBJ1-1,NA,14,TRBV28,CASTRSQENTEAFF,TGTGCCAGCACGAGGAGCCAAGAGAACACTGAAGCTTTCTTT
TRBD2,TRBJ2-7,NA,14,TRBV28,CASRETSGVYEQYF,TGTGCCAGCAGGGAAACTAGCGGGGTTTACGAGCAGTACTTC
NA,TRBJ2-2,NA,15,TRBV29-1,CSVEGGAENTGELFF,TGCAGCGTTGAAGGGGGAGCGGAAAACACCGGGGAGCTGTTTTTT
TRBD2,TRBJ2-3,few,16,TRBV7-6,CASSLWTSGITDTQYF,TGTGCCAGCAGCTTATGGACTAGCGGGATCACAGATACGCAGTATTTT
TRBD1,TRBJ1-2,NA,12,TRBV29-1,CSVVSPTGNATF,TGCAGCGTCGTTAGCCCGACAGGGAATGCCACCTTC
TRBD2,TRBJ2-1,NA,13,TRBV11-3,CASSGGDYNEQFF,TGTGCCAGCAGTGGGGGGGACTACAATGAGCAGTTCTTC
TRBD2,TRBJ2-5,NA,15,TRBV7-3,CASSTSGRAPETQYF,TGTGCCAGCAGCACCAGCGGGAGGGCCCCGGAGACCCAGTACTTC
TRBD1,TRBJ1-1,NA,14,TRBV6-5,CASSLGTVDTEAFF,TGTGCCAGCAGTCTCGGGACAGTGGACACTGAAGCTTTCTTT
NA,TRBJ2-2,NA,14,TRBV28,CASSSDFNTGELFF,TGTGCCAGCAGCTCGGACTTTAACACCGGGGAGCTGTTTTTT
NA,TRBJ2-2,NA,16,TRBV5-1,CASSPTGTSNTGELFF,TGCGCCAGCAGCCCAACCGGGACTTCGAACACCGGGGAGCTGTTTTTT
NA,TRBJ2-5,NA,16,TRBV10-3,CAISEKGRGGRETQYF,TGTGCCATCAGTGAAAAGGGGAGGGGGGGCAGAGAGACCCAGTACTTC
NA,TRBJ1-2,NA,14,TRBV6-4,CASTEGRLLYGYTF,TGTGCCAGCACCGAGGGCAGACTGCTCTATGGCTACACCTTC
TRBD1,TRBJ2-7,NA,13,TRBV7-2,CASNLQGMNEQYF,TGTGCCAGCAACCTACAGGGGATGAACGAGCAGTACTTC
NA,TRBJ2-3,NA,11,TRBV2,CASRQRDTQYF,TGTGCCAGCAGGCAGCGCGATACGCAGTATTTT
TRBD2,TRBJ2-1,NA,18,TRBV6-6,CASSPGLAGEFLFNEQFF,TGTGCCAGCAGTCCGGGACTAGCGGGGGAGTTCCTTTTCAATGAGCAGTTCTTC
TRBD1,TRBJ2-1,NA,13,TRBV12-3/TRBV12-4,CASSKGQAYEQFF,TGTGCCAGCAGTAAAGGACAGGCCTATGAGCAGTTCTTC
NA,TRBJ2-7,NA,12,TRBV11-3,CASSLDSTKQYF,TGTGCCAGCAGCTTGGACAGTACTAAGCAGTACTTC
TRBD1,TRBJ1-2,NA,13,TRBV10-3,CAVRDRGPYGYTF,TGTGCCGTTCGGGACAGGGGGCCCTATGGCTACACCTTC
NA,TRBJ2-7,NA,15,TRBV21-1,CASSKGLAGVTEQYF,TGTGCCAGCAGCAAAGGTCTAGCGGGAGTTACCGAGCAGTACTTC
NA,TRBJ1-4,many,14,TRBV5-1,CASAPRGAGEKLFF,TGCGCCAGCGCCCCTCGGGGGGCTGGAGAAAAACTGTTTTTT
NA,TRBJ1-3,NA,13,TRBV19,CASTQVSGNTIYF,TGTGCCAGTACCCAGGTCTCTGGAAACACCATATATTTT
NA,TRBJ2-1,NA,15,TRBV14,CASSQGGSLYNEQFF,TGTGCCAGCAGCCAGGGCGGGTCCCTATACAATGAGCAGTTCTTC
TRBD1,TRBJ1-5,NA,16,TRBV5-1,CASSLTGTGPNQPQHF,TGCGCCAGCAGCTTGACCGGGACAGGTCCCAATCAGCCCCAGCATTTT
NA,TRBJ1-6,NA,15,TRBV6-5,CASRGQSSYNSPLHF,TGTGCCAGCAGAGGACAGAGCTCCTATAATTCACCCCTCCACTTT
NA,TRBJ2-4,NA,14,TRBV19,CASSITGVGDIQYF,TGTGCCAGTAGTATAACTGGGGTCGGGGACATTCAGTACTTC
NA,TRBJ2-7,few,14,TRBV5-4,CASSSGSRADEQYF,TGTGCCAGCAGCTCAGGATCCAGGGCGGACGAGCAGTACTTC
NA,TRBJ1-1,once,15,TRBV3-1/TRBV3-2,CASGRGVLLNTEAFF,TGTGCCAGCGGCAGGGGAGTTTTATTGAACACTGAAGCTTTCTTT
NA,TRBJ1-4,NA,14,TRBV28,CASSYSGTNEKLFF,TGTGCCAGCAGTTACAGTGGAACTAATGAAAAACTGTTTTTT
NA,TRBJ1-1,once,12,TRBV19,CASRTRAGEAFF,TGTGCCAGTAGGACTAGAGCCGGGGAAGCTTTCTTT
NA,TRBJ2-7,NA,11,TRBV6-5,CASNRWNEQYF,TGTGCCAGCAACAGGTGGAACGAGCAGTACTTC
NA,TRBJ2-1,NA,12,TRBV28,CASSLRRDEQFF,TGTGCCAGCAGTTTACGGCGGGATGAGCAGTTCTTC
NA,TRBJ2-4,NA,14,TRBV18,CASSPSRDTDIQYF,TGTGCCAGCTCACCGTCCCGGGACACGGACATTCAGTACTTC
TRBD1,TRBJ2-7,NA,12,TRBV29-1,CSVGTGGYEQYF,TGCAGCGTCGGGACAGGGGGATACGAGCAGTACTTC
NA,TRBJ1-3,NA,18,TRBV21-1,CASSPRTETTSSGNTIYF,TGTGCCAGCAGCCCACGGACGGAAACCACTAGCTCTGGAAACACCATATATTTT
TRBD1,TRBJ1-1,NA,15,TRBV9,CASSPSRGVNTEAFF,TGTGCCAGCAGCCCCTCCAGGGGGGTGAACACTGAAGCTTTCTTT
NA,TRBJ1-2,NA,13,TRBV6-5,CASVRSPNYGYTF,TGTGCCAGCGTCCGGTCCCCTAACTATGGCTACACCTTC
TRBD2,TRBJ2-1,NA,14,TRBV7-2,CASSWGLATPEQFF,TGTGCCAGCAGCTGGGGACTAGCGACCCCCGAGCAGTTCTTC